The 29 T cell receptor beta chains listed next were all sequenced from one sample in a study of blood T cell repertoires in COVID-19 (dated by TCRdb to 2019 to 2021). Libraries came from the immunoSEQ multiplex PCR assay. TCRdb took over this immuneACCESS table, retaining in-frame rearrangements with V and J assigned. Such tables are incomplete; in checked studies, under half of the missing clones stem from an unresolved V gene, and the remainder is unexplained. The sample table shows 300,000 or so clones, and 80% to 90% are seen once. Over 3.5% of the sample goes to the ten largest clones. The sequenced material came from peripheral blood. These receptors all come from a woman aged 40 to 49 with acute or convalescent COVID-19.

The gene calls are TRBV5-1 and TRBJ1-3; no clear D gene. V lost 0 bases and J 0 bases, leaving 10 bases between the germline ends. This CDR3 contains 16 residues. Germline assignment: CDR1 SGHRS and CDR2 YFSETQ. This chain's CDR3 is CASSLAVGASGNTIYF. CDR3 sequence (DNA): TGCGCCAGCAGCTTGGCCGTGGGAGCCTCTGGAAACACCATATATTTT.

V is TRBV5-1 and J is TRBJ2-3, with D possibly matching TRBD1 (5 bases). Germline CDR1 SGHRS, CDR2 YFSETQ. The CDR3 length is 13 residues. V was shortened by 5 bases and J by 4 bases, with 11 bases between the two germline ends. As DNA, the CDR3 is TGCGCCAGCAGTCAGGTAGGGGCAGATACGCAGTATTTT. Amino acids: CASSQVGADTQYF.

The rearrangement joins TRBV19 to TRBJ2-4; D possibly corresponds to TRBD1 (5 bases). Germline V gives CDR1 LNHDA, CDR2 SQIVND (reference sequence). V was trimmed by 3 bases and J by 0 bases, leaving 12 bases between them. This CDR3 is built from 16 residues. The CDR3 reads CASSIRGKIAKNIQYF. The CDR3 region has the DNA TGTGCCAGTAGTATTAGGGGTAAAATAGCCAAAAACATTCAGTACTTC.

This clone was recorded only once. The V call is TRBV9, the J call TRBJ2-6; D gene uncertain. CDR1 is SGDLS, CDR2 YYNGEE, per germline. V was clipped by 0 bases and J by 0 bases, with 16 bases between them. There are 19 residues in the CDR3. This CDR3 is CASSVGAGTLSSGANVLTF. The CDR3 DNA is TGTGCCAGCAGCGTAGGGGCAGGAACCCTTAGCTCTGGGGCCAACGTCCTGACTTTC.

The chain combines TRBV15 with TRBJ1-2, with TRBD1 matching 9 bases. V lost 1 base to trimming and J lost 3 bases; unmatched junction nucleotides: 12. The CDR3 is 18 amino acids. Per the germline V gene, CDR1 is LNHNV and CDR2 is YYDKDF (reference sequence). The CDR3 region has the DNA TGTGCCACCAGCAGAGGGGGACAGGGCGGGCGCCAGGACTATGGCTACACCTTC. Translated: CATSRGGQGGRQDYGYTF.

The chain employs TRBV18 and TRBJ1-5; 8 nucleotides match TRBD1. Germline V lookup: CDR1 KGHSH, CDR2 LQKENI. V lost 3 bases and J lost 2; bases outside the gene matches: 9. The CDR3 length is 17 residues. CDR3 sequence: CASSPPRTGMGNQPQHF. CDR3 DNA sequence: TGTGCCAGCTCACCCCCGAGGACAGGGATGGGCAATCAGCCCCAGCATTTT.

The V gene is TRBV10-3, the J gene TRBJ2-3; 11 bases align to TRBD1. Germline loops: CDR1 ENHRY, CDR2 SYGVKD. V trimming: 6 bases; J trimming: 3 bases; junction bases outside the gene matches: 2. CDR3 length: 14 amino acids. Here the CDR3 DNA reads TGTGCCATCAGGGGGACAGGGGGAACAGATACGCAGTATTTT. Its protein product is CAIRGTGGTDTQYF.

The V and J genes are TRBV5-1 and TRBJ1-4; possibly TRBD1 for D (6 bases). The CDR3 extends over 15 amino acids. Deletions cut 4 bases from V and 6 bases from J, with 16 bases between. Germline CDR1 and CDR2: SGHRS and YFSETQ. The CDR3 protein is CASSRLTGGDEKLFF. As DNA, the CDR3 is TGCGCCAGCAGCCGCCTGACAGGAGGCGATGAAAAACTGTTTTTT.

Here the CDR3 reads CASSYSTSGASYEQYV. The DNA for the CDR3 is TGTGCCAGCAGTTACTCCACTAGCGGGGCTTCCTACGAGCAGTACGTC. The J gene is TRBJ2-7, the V gene TRBV6-5; 10 bases align to TRBD2. Unmatched junction bases numbered 3, after V lost 0 bases and J lost 1 base. The CDR3 totals 16 residues. Per germline, CDR1 MNHEY and CDR2 SVGAGI.

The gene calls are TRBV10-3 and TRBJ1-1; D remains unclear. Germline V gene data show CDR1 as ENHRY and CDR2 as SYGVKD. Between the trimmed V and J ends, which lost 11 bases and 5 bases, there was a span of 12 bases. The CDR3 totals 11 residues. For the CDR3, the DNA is TGTGCCTCCCGACTAAAGACTGAAGCTTTCTTT. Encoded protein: CASRLKTEAFF.

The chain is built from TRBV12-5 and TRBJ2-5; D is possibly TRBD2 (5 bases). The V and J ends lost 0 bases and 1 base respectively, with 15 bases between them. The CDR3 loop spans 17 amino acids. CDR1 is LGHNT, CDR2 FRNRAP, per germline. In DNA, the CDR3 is TGTGCTAGTGGTTTGGTACCGAGGGCAGCCTTCCAAGAGACCCAGTACTTC. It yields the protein CASGLVPRAAFQETQYF.

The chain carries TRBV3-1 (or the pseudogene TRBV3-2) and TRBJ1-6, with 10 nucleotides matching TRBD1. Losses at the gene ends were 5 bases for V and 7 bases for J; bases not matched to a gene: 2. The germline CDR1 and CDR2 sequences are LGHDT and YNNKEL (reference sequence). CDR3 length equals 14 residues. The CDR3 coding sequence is TGTGCCAGCAGCTCGGGACAGGGGAATTCACCCCTCCACTTT. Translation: CASSSGQGNSPLHF.

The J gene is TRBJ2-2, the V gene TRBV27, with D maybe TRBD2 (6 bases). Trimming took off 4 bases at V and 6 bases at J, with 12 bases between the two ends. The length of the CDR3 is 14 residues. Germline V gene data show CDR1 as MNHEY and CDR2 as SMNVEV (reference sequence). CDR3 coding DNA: TGTGCCAGCAGTTCGGGGGTTGCGGCCGGGGAGCTGTTTTTT. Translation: CASSSGVAAGELFF.

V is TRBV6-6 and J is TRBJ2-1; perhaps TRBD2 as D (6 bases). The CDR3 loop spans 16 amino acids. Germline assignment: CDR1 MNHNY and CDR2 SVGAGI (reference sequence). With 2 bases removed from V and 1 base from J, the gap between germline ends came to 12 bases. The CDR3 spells CASSYPAGWSYNEQFF. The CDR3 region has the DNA TGTGCCAGCAGTTACCCGGCGGGGTGGTCCTACAATGAGCAGTTCTTC.

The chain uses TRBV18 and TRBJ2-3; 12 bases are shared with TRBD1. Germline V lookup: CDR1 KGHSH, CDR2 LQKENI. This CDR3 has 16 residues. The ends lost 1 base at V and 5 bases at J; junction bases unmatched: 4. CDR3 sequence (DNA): TGTGCCAGCTCACCACGGGACAGGGGGCGTCTAGATACGCAGTATTTT. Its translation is CASSPRDRGRLDTQYF.

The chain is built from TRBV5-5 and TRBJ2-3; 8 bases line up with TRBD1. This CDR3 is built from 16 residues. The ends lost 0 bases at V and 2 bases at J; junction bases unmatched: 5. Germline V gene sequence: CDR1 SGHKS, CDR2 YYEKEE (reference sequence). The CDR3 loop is CASSLGGTGLTDTQYF. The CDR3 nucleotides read TGTGCCAGCAGCTTGGGTGGGACAGGTCTCACAGATACGCAGTATTTT.

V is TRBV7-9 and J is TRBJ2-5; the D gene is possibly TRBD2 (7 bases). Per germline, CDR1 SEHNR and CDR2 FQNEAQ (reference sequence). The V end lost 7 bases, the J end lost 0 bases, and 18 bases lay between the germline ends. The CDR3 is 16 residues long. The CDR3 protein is CASTPGRGVYQETQYF. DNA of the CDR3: TGTGCCAGCACCCCGGGGAGGGGGGTTTACCAAGAGACCCAGTACTTC.

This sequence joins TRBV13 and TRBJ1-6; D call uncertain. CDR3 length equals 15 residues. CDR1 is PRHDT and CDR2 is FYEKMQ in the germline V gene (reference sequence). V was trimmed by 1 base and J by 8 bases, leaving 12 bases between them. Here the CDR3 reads CASSLDVGLDSPLHF. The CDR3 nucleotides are TGTGCCAGCAGCTTAGATGTGGGCCTCGATTCACCCCTCCACTTT.

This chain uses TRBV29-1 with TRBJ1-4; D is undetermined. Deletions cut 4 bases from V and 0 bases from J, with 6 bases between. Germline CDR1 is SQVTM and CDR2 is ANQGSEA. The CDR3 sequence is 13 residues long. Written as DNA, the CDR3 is TGCAGCGTTGCCCCGTCAACTAATGAAAAACTGTTTTTT. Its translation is CSVAPSTNEKLFF.

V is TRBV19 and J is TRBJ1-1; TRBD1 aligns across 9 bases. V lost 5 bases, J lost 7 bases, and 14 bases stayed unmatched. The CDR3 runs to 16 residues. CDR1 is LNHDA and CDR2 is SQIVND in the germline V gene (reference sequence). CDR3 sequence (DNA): TGTGCCAGTAGTCCCTACAGGGGGCGCAACAACTTTGAAGCTTTCTTT. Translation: CASSPYRGRNNFEAFF.

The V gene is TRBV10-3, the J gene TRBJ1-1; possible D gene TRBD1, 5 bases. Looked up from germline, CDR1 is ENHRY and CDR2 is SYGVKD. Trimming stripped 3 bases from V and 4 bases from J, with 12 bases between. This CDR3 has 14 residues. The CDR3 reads CAISDLGVSTEAFF. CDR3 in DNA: TGTGCCATCAGTGATCTAGGGGTATCCACTGAAGCTTTCTTT.

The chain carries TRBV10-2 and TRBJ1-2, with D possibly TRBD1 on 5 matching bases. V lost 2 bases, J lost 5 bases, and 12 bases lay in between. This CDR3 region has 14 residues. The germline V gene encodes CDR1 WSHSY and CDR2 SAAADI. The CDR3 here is CASSEAGQGYGYTF. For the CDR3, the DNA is TGCGCCAGCAGTGAGGCGGGGCAGGGTTATGGCTACACCTTC.

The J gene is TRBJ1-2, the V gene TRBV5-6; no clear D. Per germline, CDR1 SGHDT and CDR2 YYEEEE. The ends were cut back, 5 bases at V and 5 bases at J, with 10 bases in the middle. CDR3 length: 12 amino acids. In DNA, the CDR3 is TGTGCCAGCAGGGGCGGGGAGTATGGCTACACCTTC. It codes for CASRGGEYGYTF.

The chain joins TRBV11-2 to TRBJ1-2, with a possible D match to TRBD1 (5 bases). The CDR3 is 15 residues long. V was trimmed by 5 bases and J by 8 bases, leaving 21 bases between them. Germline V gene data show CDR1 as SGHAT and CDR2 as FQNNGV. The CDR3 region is CASSLPGIGPRGYTF. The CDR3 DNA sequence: TGTGCCAGCAGCCTGCCAGGGATCGGACCCCGAGGCTACACCTTC.

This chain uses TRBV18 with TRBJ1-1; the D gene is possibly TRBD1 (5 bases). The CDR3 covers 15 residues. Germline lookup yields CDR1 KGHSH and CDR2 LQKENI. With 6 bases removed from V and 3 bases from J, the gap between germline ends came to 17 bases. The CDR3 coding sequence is TGTGCCAGCTCCCAGGGTCCAGGATCGGACACTGAAGCTTTCTTT. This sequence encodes CASSQGPGSDTEAFF.

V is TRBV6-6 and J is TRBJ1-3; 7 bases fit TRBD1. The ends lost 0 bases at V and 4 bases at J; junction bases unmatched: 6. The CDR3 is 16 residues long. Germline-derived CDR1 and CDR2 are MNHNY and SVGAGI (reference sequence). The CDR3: CASSYSEGGRGNTIYF. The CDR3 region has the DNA TGTGCCAGCAGTTACTCGGAAGGGGGCCGAGGAAACACCATATATTTT.

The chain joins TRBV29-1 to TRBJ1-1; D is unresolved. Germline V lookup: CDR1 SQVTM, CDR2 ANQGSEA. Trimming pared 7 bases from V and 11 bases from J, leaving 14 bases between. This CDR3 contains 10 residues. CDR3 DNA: TGCAGCGCTGCCGACGAGGAGGCTTTCTTT. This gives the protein CSAADEEAFF.

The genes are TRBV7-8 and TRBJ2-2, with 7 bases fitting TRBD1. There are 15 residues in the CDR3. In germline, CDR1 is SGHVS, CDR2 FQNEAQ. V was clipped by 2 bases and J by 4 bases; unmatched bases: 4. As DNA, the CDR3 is TGTGCCAGCAGCTTAAGGGACAGTATCACCGGGGAGCTGTTTTTT. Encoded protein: CASSLRDSITGELFF.

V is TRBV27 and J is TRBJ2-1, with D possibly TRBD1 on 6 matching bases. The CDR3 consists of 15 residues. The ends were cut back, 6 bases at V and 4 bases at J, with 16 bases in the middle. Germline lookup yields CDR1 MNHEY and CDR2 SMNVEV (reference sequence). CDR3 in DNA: TGTGCCAGCAGGAGGACAGAAACACTTTACAATGAGCAGTTCTTC. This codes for CASRRTETLYNEQFF.